The T cell receptor beta chain described here comes from a study of T-cell reconstitution after alpha-beta-depleted transplantation in children. Study conclusions and caveats: Reportedly, alpha-beta T cells present about two months post-transplant originated from several hundred expanded clones of graft origin.

With respect to this clonotype: What it binds is not known.

Preparation of the TCRbeta library involved a method that used unique molecular identifiers. TCRdb reprocessed the PCR reads with MiXCR, giving one entry per CDR3 protein. The sample carries about 870,000 distinct CDR3 sequences, roughly 16% recorded once. The sample consisted of PBMCs, mostly from graft donor cells, taken 360 days after TCRalphabeta/CD19-depleted stem cell transplant. The origin of this receptor is a male patient between 10 and 17 years old who had a stem cell transplant for acute lymphoblastic leukemia, so the T cells may come from the graft donor.

DNA for the CDR3: TGTGCCAGCAGCGCCTCAAGGTGGGGTAGCGACTGGCACAATGAGCAGTTCTTC. Its protein product is CASSASRWGSDWHNEQFF. The J gene is TRBJ2-1, the V gene TRBV9, with D possibly being TRBD2 (5 bases). Trimming took off 3 bases at V and 5 bases at J, with 24 bases between the two ends. CDR3 length equals 18 residues. Germline assignment: CDR1 SGDLS and CDR2 YYNGEE.